This T cell receptor beta chain came from a study of T cells in Graves' hyperthyroidism and ophthalmopathy. Trimming pared 0 bases from V and 8 bases from J, leaving 7 bases between. The CDR3 totals 12 residues. Germline loops: CDR1 LGHDT, CDR2 YNNKEL (reference sequence). Regions amplified from RNA transcripts were the TCR beta CDR3 regions. When the TCR CDR3 underwent first-round RT-PCR, the HTBI primer set was used. TCRdb fed the multiplex PCR reads into MiXCR, producing one record per CDR3 protein. This sample has about 300,000 distinct CDR3 sequences, with 15% to 20% found just once. This clonotype was counted many times.

The V gene is TRBV3-1, the J gene TRBJ1-1, with D tentatively TRBD1 (5 bases). Material: blood. This receptor was identified in a man in his fifties or sixties with Graves' ophthalmopathy. The CDR3 DNA reads TGTGCCAGCAGCCAAGAAAACAGGGAAGCTTTCTTT. This codes for CASSQENREAFF.